This TCR beta chain was sequenced for a study of shared clonotypes between healthy human individuals. Findings and caveats of the study: Shared clonotypes across all four donors exceeded non-shared ones in generation probability. Naive subsets tended to show greater estimated richness than memory subsets. A handful of donors shared approximately 5% of their naive CD4 clonotypes.

Generated by immunoSEQ multiplex PCR, the TCRdb table keeps only in-frame clones and is missing some. Among some 1 million clones, about 76% were seen once, and the ten largest hold approximately 1.5%. A remark on this clone: The target antigen is unknown. A far larger clone differs by one base, so this is likely a read error.

The ends lost 4 bases at V and 3 bases at J; junction bases unmatched: 4. This CDR3 is 13 amino acids long. Per germline, CDR1 SGHDT and CDR2 YYEEEE. Sequencing input: memory CD4+ T cells sorted from blood. The subset here: CD45RA-negative fraction. The chain couples TRBV5-6 to TRBJ2-7, with TRBD1 identical over 7 bases. The sequence was obtained from a man younger than 35 in good health. Here the CDR3 DNA reads TGTGCCAGCAGCCCGGGACAGCACTACGAGCAGTACTTC. Translation gives CASSPGQHYEQYF.